This T cell receptor beta chain was recovered during a study of shared clonotypes between healthy human individuals. Whole-study findings and limits: How much donors shared clonotypes was expected to be affected by sequencing depth. There were few donors, and this limited the genetic and exposure-history diversity represented.

Details on this clone: Its cognate antigen is unknown.

Germline CDR1 SGHRS, CDR2 YFSETQ. J was trimmed by 7 bases and V by 1 base; bases with no gene match: 6. This CDR3 is built from 15 residues. Researchers drew on around 83 million PBMCs for genomic DNA from unsorted samples. The method was immunoSEQ multiplex PCR; TCRdb's version includes in-frame clones alone and lacks a portion of them. The repertoire holds hundreds of thousands of clones, with 70% to 80% as singletons. What was sequenced was PBMCs. The clonotype originates from a woman in her thirties or forties in good health. Some clones in this sample may be carry-over from other donors' samples. V usage is TRBV5-1 and J usage is TRBJ2-1, with 9 nucleotides matching TRBD2. CDR3 nucleotide sequence: TGCGCCAGCAGCTTGTTAGCGGGAGCGGAAAATGAGCAGTTCTTC. This translates into CASSLLAGAENEQFF.